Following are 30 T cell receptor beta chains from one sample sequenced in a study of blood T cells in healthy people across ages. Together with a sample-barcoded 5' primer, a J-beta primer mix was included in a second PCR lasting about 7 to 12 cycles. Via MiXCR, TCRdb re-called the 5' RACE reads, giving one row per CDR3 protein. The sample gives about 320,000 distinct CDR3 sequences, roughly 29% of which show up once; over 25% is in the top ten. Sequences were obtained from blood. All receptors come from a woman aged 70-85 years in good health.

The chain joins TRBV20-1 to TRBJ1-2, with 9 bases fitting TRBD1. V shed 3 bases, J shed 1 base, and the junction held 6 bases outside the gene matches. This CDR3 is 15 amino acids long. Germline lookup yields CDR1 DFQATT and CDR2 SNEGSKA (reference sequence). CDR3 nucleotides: TGCAGTGCTAGGACAGGGGGTCTAGGTAACTATGGCTACACCTTC. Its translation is CSARTGGLGNYGYTF.

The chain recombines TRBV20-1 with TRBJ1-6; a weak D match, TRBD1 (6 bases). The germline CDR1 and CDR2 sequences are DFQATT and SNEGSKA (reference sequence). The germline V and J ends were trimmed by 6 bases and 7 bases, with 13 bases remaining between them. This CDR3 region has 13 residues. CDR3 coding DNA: TGCAGTGCAGGAGGGGGGGGGAATTCACCCCTCCACTTT. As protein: CSAGGGGNSPLHF.

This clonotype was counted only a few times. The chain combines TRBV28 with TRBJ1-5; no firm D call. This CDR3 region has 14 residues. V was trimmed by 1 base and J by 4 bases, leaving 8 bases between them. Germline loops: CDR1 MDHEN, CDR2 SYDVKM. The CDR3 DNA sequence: TGTGCCAGCAGTTTATTGGTAGGAAATCAGCCCCAGCATTTT. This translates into CASSLLVGNQPQHF.

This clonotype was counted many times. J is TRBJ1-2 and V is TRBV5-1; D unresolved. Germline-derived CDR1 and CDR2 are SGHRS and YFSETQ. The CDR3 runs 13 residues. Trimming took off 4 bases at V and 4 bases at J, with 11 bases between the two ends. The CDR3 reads CASSLREPYGYTF. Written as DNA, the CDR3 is TGCGCCAGCAGCCTCCGGGAGCCCTATGGCTACACCTTC.

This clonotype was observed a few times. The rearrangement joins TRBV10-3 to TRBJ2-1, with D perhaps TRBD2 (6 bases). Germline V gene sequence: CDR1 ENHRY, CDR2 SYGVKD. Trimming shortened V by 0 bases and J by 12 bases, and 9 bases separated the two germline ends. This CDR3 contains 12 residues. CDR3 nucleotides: TGTGCCATCAGTGAGTCGACTAGTGGGCAGTTCTTC. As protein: CAISESTSGQFF.

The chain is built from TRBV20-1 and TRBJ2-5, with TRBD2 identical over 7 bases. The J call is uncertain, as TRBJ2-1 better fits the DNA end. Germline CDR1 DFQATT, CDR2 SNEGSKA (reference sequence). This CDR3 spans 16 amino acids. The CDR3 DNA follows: TGCAGTGCTAGTTCTCGCGAGGTGGGAGGGCTCTATGAGCAGTTCTTC. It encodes CSASSREVGGLYEQFF.

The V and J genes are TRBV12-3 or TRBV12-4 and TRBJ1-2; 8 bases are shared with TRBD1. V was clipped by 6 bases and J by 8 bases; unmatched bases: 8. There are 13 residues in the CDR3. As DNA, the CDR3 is TGTGCCAGCAGCAGGGACAGGAGGTGGGGCTACACCTTC. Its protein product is CASSRDRRWGYTF.

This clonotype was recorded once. For the CDR3, the DNA is TGTGCCAGCAGCCCGGGACAGGGGATTAACTATGGCTACACCTTC. It yields the protein CASSPGQGINYGYTF. This sequence joins TRBV7-2 and TRBJ1-2, with 10 bases aligning to TRBD1. CDR1 and CDR2 (germline): SGHTA, FQGNSA. J was trimmed by 1 base and V by 5 bases; bases with no gene match: 4. This CDR3 has 15 amino acids. Drawing the rest from reference TRBV7-2 and TRBJ1-2, the complete variable domain is GAGVSQSPSNKVTEKGKDVELRCDPISGHTALYWYRQSLGQGLEFLIYFQGNSAPDKSGLPSDRFSAERTGGSVSTLTIQRTQQEDSAVYLCASSPGQGINYGYTFGSGTRLTVV.

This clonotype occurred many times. The CDR3 sequence is CASSKGTGGTGANVLTF. The CDR3, as DNA: TGTGCCAGCAGTAAGGGGACAGGGGGCACTGGGGCCAACGTCCTGACTTTC. J is TRBJ2-6 and V is TRBV6-5, with 12 bases matching TRBD1. CDR3 length: 17 amino acids. From germline, CDR1 is MNHEY and CDR2 SVGAGI. V lost 5 bases, J lost 2 bases, and 4 bases stayed unmatched.

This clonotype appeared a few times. The CDR3 sequence: CASSQNRGGETQYF. DNA of the CDR3: TGTGCCAGCAGCCAGAACAGGGGTGGGGAGACCCAGTACTTC. V usage is TRBV7-8 and J usage is TRBJ2-5; 7 bases fit TRBD1. With V trimmed by 5 bases and J by 5 bases, 8 bases remained unmatched. In germline, CDR1 is SGHVS, CDR2 FQNEAQ. This CDR3 region has 14 residues. The whole variable domain, filled in from reference TRBV7-8 and TRBJ2-5, reads GAGVSQSPRYKVAKRGQDVALRCDPISGHVSLFWYQQALGQGPEFLTYFQNEAQLDKSGLPSDRFFAERPEGSVSTLKIQRTQQEDSAVYLCASSQNRGGETQYFGPGTRLLVL.

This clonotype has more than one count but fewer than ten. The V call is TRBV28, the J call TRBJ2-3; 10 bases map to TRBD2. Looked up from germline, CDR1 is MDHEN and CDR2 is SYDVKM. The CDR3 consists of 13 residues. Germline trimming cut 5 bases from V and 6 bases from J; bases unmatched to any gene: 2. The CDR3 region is CASSLTSGDTQYF. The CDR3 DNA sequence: TGTGCCAGCAGTCTGACTAGCGGGGATACGCAGTATTTT.

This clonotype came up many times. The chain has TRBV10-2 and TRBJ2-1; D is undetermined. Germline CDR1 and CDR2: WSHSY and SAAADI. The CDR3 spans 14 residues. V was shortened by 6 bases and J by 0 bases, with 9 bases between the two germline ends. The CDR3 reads CASRPRGSYNEQFF. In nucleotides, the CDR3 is TGCGCCAGCAGACCTAGAGGCTCCTACAATGAGCAGTTCTTC.

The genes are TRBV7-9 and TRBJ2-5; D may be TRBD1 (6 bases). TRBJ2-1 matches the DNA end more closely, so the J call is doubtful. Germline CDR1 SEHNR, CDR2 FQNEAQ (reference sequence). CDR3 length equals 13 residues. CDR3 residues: CASRQGAGNEQFF. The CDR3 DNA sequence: TGTGCCAGCAGACAGGGCGCGGGCAATGAGCAGTTCTTC.

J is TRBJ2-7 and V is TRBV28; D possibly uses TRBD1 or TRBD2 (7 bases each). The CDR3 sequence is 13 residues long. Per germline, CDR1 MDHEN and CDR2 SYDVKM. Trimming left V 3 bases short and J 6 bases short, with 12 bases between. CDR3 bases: TGTGCCAGCAGTTTGACAGGGAGGGCCGAGCAGTACTTC. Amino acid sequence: CASSLTGRAEQYF.

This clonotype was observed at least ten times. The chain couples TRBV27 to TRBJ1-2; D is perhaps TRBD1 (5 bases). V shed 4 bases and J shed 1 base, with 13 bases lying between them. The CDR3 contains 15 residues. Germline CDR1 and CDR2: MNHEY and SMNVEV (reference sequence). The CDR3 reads CASSSGAGLNYGYTF. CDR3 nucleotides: TGTGCCAGCAGTTCTGGGGCGGGCCTTAACTATGGCTACACCTTC.

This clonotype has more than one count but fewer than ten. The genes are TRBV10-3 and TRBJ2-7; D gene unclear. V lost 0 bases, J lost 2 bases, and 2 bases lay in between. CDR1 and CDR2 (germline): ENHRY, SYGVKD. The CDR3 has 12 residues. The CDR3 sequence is CAISESTYEQYF. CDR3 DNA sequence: TGTGCCATCAGTGAGTCCACCTACGAGCAGTACTTC.

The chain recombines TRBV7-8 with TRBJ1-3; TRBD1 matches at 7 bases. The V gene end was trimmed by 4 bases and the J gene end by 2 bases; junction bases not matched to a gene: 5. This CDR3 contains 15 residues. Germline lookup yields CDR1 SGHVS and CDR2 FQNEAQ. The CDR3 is CASSWMTGPGNTIYF. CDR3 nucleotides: TGTGCCAGCAGCTGGATGACAGGGCCTGGAAACACCATATATTTT. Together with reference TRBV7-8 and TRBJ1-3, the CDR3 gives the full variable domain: GAGVSQSPRYKVAKRGQDVALRCDPISGHVSLFWYQQALGQGPEFLTYFQNEAQLDKSGLPSDRFFAERPEGSVSTLKIQRTQQEDSAVYLCASSWMTGPGNTIYFGEGSWLTVV.

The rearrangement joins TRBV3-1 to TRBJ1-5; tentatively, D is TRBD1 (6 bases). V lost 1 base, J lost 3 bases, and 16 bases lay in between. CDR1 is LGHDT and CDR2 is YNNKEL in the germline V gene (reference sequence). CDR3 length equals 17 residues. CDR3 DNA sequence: TGTGCCAGCAGCCAAGGGTTCGGGGGGGCGAACAATCAGCCCCAGCATTTT. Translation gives CASSQGFGGANNQPQHF.

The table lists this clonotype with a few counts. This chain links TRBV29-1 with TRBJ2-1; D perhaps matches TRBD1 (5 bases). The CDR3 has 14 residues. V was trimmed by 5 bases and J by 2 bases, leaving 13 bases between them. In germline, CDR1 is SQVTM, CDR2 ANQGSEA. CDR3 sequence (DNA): TGCAGCGTTCCGACAGAAACCGCCTACAATGAGCAGTTCTTC. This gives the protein CSVPTETAYNEQFF.

The CDR3 DNA reads TGTGCCAGCAGTTTTAGATCCTCAGCCTCCTACGAGCAGTACTTC. It specifies CASSFRSSASYEQYF. V is TRBV12-3 or TRBV12-4 and J is TRBJ2-7; D is undetermined. V lost 3 bases, J lost 0 bases, and 12 bases lay in between. The CDR3 is 15 amino acids.

The CDR3 DNA follows: TGTGCCAGCACCAATTTCTACGAGCAGTACTTC. This translates into CASTNFYEQYF. This sequence joins TRBV6-1 and TRBJ2-7; D call uncertain. Trimming removed 7 bases from V and 3 bases from J, with 7 bases in between. The CDR3 is 11 amino acids. CDR1 and CDR2 from the germline V gene are MNHNS and SASEGT.

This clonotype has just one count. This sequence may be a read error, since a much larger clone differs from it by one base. CDR3 residues: CSVDPMTGRQETPYF. As DNA, the CDR3 is TGCAGCGTTGACCCGATGACAGGGAGGCAAGAGACCCCGTACTTC. The chain uses TRBV29-1 and TRBJ2-5; D perhaps matches TRBD1 (7 bases). Germline lookup yields CDR1 SQVTM and CDR2 ANQGSEA. CDR3 length equals 15 residues.

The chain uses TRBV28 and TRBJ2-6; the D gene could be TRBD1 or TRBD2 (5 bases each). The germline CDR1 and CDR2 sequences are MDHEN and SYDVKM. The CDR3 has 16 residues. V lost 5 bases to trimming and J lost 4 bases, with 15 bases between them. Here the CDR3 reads CASSPIPGTGANVLTF. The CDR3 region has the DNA TGTGCCAGCAGTCCAATACCAGGGACCGGGGCCAACGTCCTGACTTTC.

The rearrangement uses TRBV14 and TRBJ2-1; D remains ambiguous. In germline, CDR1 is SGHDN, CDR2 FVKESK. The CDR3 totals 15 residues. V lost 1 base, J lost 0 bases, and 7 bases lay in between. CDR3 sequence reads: CASSQATGSYNEQFF. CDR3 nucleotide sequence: TGTGCCAGCAGCCAAGCGACCGGCTCCTACAATGAGCAGTTCTTC.

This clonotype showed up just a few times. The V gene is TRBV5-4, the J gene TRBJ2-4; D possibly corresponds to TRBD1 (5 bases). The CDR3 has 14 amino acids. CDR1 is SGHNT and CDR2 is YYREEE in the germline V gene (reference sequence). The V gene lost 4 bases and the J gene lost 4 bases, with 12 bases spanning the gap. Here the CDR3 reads CASSASGKKNIQYF. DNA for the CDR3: TGTGCCAGCAGCGCCTCAGGGAAAAAAAACATTCAGTACTTC.

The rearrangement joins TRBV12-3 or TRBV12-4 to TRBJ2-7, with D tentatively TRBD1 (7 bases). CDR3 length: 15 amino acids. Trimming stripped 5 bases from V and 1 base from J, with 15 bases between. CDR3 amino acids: CASSPQQGGSYEQYF. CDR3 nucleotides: TGTGCCAGCAGTCCCCAGCAGGGGGGATCCTACGAGCAGTACTTC.

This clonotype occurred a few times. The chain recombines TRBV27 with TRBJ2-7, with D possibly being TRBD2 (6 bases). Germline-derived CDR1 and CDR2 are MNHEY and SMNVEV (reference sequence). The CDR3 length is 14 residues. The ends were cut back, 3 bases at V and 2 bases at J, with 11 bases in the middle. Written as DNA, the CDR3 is TGTGCCAGCAGTTTTCCGGGGGAGGCCTACGAGCAGTACTTC. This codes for CASSFPGEAYEQYF.

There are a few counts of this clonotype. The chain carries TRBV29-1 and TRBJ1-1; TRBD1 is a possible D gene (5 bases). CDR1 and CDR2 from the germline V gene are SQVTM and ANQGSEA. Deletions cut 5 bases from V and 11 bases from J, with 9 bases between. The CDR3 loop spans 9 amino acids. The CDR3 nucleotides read TGCAGCGTTTACCCAGGGGCTTTCTTT. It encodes CSVYPGAFF.

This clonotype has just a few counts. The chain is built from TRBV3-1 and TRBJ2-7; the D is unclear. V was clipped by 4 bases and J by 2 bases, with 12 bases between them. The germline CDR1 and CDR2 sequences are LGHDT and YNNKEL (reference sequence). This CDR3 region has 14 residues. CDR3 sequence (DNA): TGTGCCAGCAGCCCTAAACACGGAACCTACGAGCAGTACTTC. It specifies CASSPKHGTYEQYF.

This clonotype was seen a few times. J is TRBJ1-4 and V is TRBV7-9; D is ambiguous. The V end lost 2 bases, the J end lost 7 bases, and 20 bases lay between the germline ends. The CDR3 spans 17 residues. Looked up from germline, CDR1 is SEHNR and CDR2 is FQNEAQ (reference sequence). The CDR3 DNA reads TGTGCCAGCAGCTTATCCCGACGTACTGGAATAACTGAAAAACTGTTTTTT. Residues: CASSLSRRTGITEKLFF.